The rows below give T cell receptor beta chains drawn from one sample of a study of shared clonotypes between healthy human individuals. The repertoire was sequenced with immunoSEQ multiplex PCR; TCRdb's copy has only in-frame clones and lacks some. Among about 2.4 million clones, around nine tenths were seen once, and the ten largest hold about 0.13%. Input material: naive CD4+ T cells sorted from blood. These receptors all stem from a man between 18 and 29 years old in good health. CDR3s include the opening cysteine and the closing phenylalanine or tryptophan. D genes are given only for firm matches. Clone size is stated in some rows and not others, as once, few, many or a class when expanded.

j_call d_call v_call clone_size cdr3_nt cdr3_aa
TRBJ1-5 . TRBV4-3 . TGCGCCAGCAGCCAAGATTTGCAGGGCCCGGGTAGCAATCAGCCCCAGCATTTT CASSQDLQGPGSNQPQHF
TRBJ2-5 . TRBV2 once TGTGCCAGCAGTGACGCGGATCTACTGTCGGAGACCCAGTACTTC CASSDADLLSETQYF
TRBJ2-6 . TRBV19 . TGTGCCAGTACCGGGCTTACAGGGAGTGGGGCCAACGTCCTGACTTTC CASTGLTGSGANVLTF
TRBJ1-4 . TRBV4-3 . TGCGCCAGCAGCCAAGAGAAGGGGACGGCTGCAACTAATGAAAAACTGTTTTTT CASSQEKGTAATNEKLFF
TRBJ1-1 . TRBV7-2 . TGTGCCAGCAGATCCGTCCCGGGCGTGGCTGAAGCTTTCTTT CASRSVPGVAEAFF
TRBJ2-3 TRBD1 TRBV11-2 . TGTGCCAGCAGCTTAGATCAGGGGGGCACAGATACGCAGTATTTT CASSLDQGGTDTQYF
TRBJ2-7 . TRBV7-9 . TGTGCCCAGAGGGGATTAGGTGTAAACGAGCAGTACTTC CAQRGLGVNEQYF
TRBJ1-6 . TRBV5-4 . TGTGCCAGCAGCTTGGTTCGGGGGGGTAATTCACCCCTCCACTTT CASSLVRGGNSPLHF
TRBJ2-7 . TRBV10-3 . TGTGCCATCAGTGAGAGCCCAGCGGGTGTCTACGAGCAGTACTTC CAISESPAGVYEQYF
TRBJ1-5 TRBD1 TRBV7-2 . TGTGCCAGCAGCAGCAGGGGGCTGGGTCAGCCCCAGCATTTT CASSSRGLGQPQHF
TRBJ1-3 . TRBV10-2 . TGCGCCTCCGCCCCAGGGGATAGAGCTGGAAACACCATATATTTT CASAPGDRAGNTIYF
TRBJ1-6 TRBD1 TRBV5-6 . TGTGCCAGCAGCTTAGATACAGGGGTTAATTCACCCCTCCACTTT CASSLDTGVNSPLHF
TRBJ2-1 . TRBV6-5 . TGTGCCAGCAGTTACTCGAGAGGCTATGAGCAGTTCTTC CASSYSRGYEQFF
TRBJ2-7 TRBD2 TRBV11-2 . TGTGCCAGCAGCCGAGGACTAGCCGGCGAGCAGTACTTC CASSRGLAGEQYF
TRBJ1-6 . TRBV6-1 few TGTGCCAGCAGTGAAAGGAATAATTCACCCCTCCACTTT CASSERNNSPLHF
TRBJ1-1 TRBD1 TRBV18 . TGTGCCAGCTCACCCCAGAGGGGGCAGAACACTGAAGCTTTCTTT CASSPQRGQNTEAFF
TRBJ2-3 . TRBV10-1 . TGCGCCAGCAGCGATGGACGAGGCCCAGATACGCAGTATTTT CASSDGRGPDTQYF
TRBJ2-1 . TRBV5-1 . TGCGCCAGCAGCTTGGATCCCTCAGGCTCTGGAGAGCAGTTCTTC CASSLDPSGSGEQFF
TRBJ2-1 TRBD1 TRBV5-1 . TGCGCCAGCAGCAAGTTGGGGACAGGAGTCAATGAGCAGTTCTTC CASSKLGTGVNEQFF
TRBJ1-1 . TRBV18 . TGTGCCAGCTCACCACAGATCGGGGGCGGGCACACTGAAGCTTTCTTT CASSPQIGGGHTEAFF
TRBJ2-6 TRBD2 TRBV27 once TGTGCCAGCAGTTTATGGACTAGCGGGGCCTTCTCTGGGGCCAACGTCCTGACTTTC CASSLWTSGAFSGANVLTF
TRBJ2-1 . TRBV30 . TGTGCCTGGAGAGCCCCCGGGTCCTACAATGGGCAGTTCTTC CAWRAPGSYNGQFF
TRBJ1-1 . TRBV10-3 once TGTGCCATCAGTGACCTCTTCCAGGGGAGCACTGAAGCTTTCTTT CAISDLFQGSTEAFF
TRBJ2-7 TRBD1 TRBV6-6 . TGTGCCAGCAACTCCCCCGGGACAGGGTCCTACGAGCAGTACTTC CASNSPGTGSYEQYF
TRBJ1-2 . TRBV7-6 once TGTGCCAGCAGCTTAGGGGGCTTAAACTATGGCTACACCTTC CASSLGGLNYGYTF
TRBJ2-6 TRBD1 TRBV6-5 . TGTGCCAGCAGCTGGACAGGGGCTGGGGCCAACGTCCTGACTTTC CASSWTGAGANVLTF
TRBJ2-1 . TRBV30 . TGTGCCTGGAGTGTAAGGCGGGCGGGTGAGCAGTTCTTC CAWSVRRAGEQFF
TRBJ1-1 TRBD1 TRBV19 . TGTGCCAGTAGGATCACCGGGACAGGGCTTGAGGCGGCTTTCTTT CASRITGTGLEAAFF
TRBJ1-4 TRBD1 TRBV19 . TGTGCCAGTAGTACCCGGACAGGGGGCTATACTAATGAAAAACTGTTTTTT CASSTRTGGYTNEKLFF
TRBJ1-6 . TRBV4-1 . TGCGCCAGCAGCCGCCAACCCGACCCCGGGGGCTATTCACCCCTCCACTTT CASSRQPDPGGYSPLHF
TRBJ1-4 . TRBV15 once TGTGCCACCAGCAGAGATGAGGATGGTCCTTGGCAGCTTAATGAAAAACTGTTTTTT CATSRDEDGPWQLNEKLFF
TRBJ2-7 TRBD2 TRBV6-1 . TGTGCCAGCAGATCGATAGCGGGAGGCCCCTACGAGCAGTACTTC CASRSIAGGPYEQYF
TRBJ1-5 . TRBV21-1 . TGTGCCAGCAGCAGCCGGGACAGGGAGCGGAGCAATCAGCCCCAGCATTTT CASSSRDRERSNQPQHF
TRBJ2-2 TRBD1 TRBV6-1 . TGTGCCAGCAGTGAAGGGACAGGGATCACCGGGGAGCTGTTTTTT CASSEGTGITGELFF
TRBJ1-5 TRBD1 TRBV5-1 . TGCGCCAGCAGCCTTGGACAGGACAATCAGCCCCAGCATTTT CASSLGQDNQPQHF
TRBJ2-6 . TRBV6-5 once TGTGCCAGCACGAGGGCTGGGGCCAACGTCCTGACTTTC CASTRAGANVLTF